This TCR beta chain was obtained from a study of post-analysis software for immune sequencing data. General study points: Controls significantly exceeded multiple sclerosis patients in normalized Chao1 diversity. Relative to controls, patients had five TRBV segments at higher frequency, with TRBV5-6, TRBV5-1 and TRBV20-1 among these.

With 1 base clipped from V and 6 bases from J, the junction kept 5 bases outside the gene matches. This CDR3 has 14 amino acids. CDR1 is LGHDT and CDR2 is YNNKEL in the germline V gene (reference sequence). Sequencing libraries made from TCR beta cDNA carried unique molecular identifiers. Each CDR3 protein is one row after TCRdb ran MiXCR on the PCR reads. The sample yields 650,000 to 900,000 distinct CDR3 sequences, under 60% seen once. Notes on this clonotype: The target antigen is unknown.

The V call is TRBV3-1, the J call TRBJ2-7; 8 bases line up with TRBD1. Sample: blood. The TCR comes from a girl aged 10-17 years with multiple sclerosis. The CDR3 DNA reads TGTGCCAGCAGCCAAGGGACAGGGAGCGGCGAGCAGTACTTC. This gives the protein CASSQGTGSGEQYF.